This T cell receptor beta chain was captured in a study of patients and donors after allogeneic stem cell transplantation. The trim removed 3 bases at V and 4 bases at J, leaving 0 bases unmatched. This CDR3 region has 14 residues. Looked up from germline, CDR1 is KGHDR and CDR2 is SFDVKD. TCRdb reprocessed the RT-PCR reads via MiXCR and lists one record per CDR3 protein. The sample lists over 400,000 distinct CDR3 sequences; approximately 16% were seen once. Sequencing was done on a sample of blood, either unsorted or a sorted T cell fraction (not recorded which). The chain couples TRBV24-1 to TRBJ2-3, with 10 positions matching TRBD2. This receptor was taken from a human donor who was either an allogeneic HSCT recipient or a stem cell or donor lymphocyte infusion donor (not recorded which). It is not recorded whose cells these are; they may come from a transplant donor. CDR3 protein: CATSDSGRADTQYF. CDR3 nucleotides: TGTGCCACCAGTGATAGCGGGAGGGCAGATACGCAGTATTTT.